This TCR beta chain was documented in a study of breast tumors, draining lymph nodes, adjacent tissues. Study-wide results and limits: Luminal-like breast cancer showed significantly greater tumor-nontumor repertoire similarity than basal-like breast cancer did. Compared with lymph nodes, tumors were less diverse; compared with nontumor tissue, more. Findings are consistent with lymph node origin and intratumoral expansion of most tumor T cells. Data only fit, rather than demonstrated, lymph node origin of most tumor T cells.

Within the sample, this clonotype is medium-sized. Its specificity is unknown. From the multiplex PCR reads, TCRdb called clonotypes with MiXCR, one entry per CDR3 protein. Of roughly 16,000 distinct CDR3 sequences in the sample, approximately 57% were seen once. The CDR3 consists of 15 residues. V dropped 3 bases and J dropped 2; count of bases not matched to a gene: 6. Germline lookup yields CDR1 MGHRA and CDR2 YSYEKL. Sequencing used tumor-adjacent breast tissue. The receptor was isolated from a female donor with breast cancer. Some clones in this sample may be carry-over from other donors' samples. The rearrangement joins TRBV4-1 to TRBJ1-2; 7 bases map to TRBD1. The chain's CDR3 is CASSHWDSLNYGYTF. CDR3 nucleotide sequence: TGCGCCAGCAGCCACTGGGACAGTCTAAACTATGGCTACACCTTC.